This record looks at one TCR beta chain sequence and its context. Its antigen is currently unknown. A multiplex PCR was run with 60 Vbeta primers and 13 Jbeta primers. The repertoire was sequenced with immunoSEQ multiplex PCR; TCRdb's copy has only in-frame clones and lacks some. The repertoire includes more than 130,000 clones, about 80% of them detected once, and about 3.8% sits in the top ten. The source of the sample is a study of cytomegalovirus exposure and HLA in healthy donors. Overall study context: Researchers previously reported finding 90 million to 130 million unique TCR beta sequences from around 200 million T cells. The study's findings and limits: A later analysis reportedly found fewer N-insertions in an Asian-associated ancestry cluster than the roughly 670-donor mean.

V trimming: 5 bases; J trimming: 6 bases; junction bases outside the gene matches: 15. The CDR3 is made up of 17 amino acids. CDR1 is SEHNR, CDR2 FQNEAQ, per germline (reference sequence). This receptor was taken from a man between 35 and 55 years old in good health and CMV-seropositive. Input material: PBMCs. The chain joins TRBV7-9 to TRBJ1-2, with 10 bases that match TRBD1. DNA of the CDR3: TGTGCCAGCAGCATGGGGACAGGGGCTTTTGTGTCGGATGGCTACACCTTC. Protein product: CASSMGTGAFVSDGYTF.